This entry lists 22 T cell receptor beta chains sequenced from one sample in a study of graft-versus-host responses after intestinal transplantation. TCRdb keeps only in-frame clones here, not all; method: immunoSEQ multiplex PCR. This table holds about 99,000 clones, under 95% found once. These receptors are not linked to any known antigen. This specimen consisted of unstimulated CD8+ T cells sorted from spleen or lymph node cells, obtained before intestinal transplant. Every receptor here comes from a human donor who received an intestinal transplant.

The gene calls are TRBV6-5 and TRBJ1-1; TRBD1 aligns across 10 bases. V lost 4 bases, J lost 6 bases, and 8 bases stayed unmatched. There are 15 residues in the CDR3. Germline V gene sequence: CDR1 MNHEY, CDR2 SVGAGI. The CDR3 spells CASSSVDRGGPEAFF. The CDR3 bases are TGTGCCAGCAGTTCTGTGGACAGGGGGGGTCCTGAAGCTTTCTTT.

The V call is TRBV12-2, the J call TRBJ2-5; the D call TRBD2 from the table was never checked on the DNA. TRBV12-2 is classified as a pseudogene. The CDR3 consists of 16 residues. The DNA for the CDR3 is TGTGCAAGTCGCCCGGGACTAGCGGGGGGGCGTGAGACCCAGTACTTC. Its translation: CASRPGLAGGRETQYF.

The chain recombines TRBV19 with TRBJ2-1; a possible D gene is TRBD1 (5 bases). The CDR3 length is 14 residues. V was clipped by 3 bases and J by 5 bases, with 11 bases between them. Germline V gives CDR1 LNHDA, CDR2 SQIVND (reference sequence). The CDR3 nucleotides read TGTGCCAGTAGTATCTTAGGGGCCCACAATGAGCAGTTCTTC. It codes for CASSILGAHNEQFF.

CDR3: CASRSGLAGGRDTDTQYF. CDR3 DNA sequence: TGCGCCAGCAGATCTGGACTAGCGGGGGGCCGGGACACAGATACGCAGTATTTT. The J gene is TRBJ2-3, the V gene TRBV5-1; 14 bases map to TRBD2. CDR1 is SGHRS, CDR2 YFSETQ, per germline. The CDR3 runs 18 residues. Trimming cost V 5 bases and J 2 bases; bases outside gene matches: 10.

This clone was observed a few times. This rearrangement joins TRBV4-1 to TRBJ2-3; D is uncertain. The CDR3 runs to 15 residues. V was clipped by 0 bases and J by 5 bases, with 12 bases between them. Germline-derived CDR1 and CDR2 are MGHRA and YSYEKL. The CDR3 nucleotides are TGCGCCAGCAGCCAAGATCCCCTAGTAAGAGATACGCAGTATTTT. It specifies CASSQDPLVRDTQYF.

Written as DNA, the CDR3 is TGTGCCAGTACCTCCAGCTTGAACACTGAAGCTTTCTTT. It yields the protein CASTSSLNTEAFF. This chain uses TRBV19 with TRBJ1-1; no definite D call. This CDR3 region has 13 residues. Trimming shortened V by 7 bases and J by 0 bases, and 9 bases separated the two germline ends. Germline lookup yields CDR1 LNHDA and CDR2 SQIVND (reference sequence).

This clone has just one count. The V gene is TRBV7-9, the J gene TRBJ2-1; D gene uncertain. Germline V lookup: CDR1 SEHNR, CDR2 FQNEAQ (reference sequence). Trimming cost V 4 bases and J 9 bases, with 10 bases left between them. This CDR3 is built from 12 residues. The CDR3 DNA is TGTGCCAGCAGCTCACTTCGAGGTGAGCAGTTCTTC. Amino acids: CASSSLRGEQFF.

CDR3 residues: CASSRGRIVETQYF. The CDR3 nucleotides read TGCGCCAGCAGTAGGGGAAGGATAGTAGAGACCCAGTACTTC. The chain couples TRBV10-2 to TRBJ2-5; tentatively, D is TRBD1 (5 bases). Germline assignment: CDR1 WSHSY and CDR2 SAAADI. This CDR3 spans 14 amino acids. The V end was cut by 5 bases, the J end by 4 bases, with 14 bases between.

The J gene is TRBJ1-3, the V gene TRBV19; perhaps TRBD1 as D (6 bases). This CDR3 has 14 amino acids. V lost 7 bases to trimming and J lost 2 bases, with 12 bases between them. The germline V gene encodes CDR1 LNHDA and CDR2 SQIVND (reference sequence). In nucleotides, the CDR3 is TGTGCCAGTACAGGGGTATCGCCTGGAAACACCATATATTTT. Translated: CASTGVSPGNTIYF.

CDR3 coding DNA: TGTGCCAGCAGTTTAAGGGGTATGAACACTGAAGCTTTCTTT. Amino acid sequence: CASSLRGMNTEAFF. J is TRBJ1-1 and V is TRBV27, with TRBD1 as a possible D gene (5 bases). The length of the CDR3 is 14 residues. Per germline, CDR1 MNHEY and CDR2 SMNVEV (reference sequence). V was shortened by 2 bases and J by 0 bases, with 7 bases between the two germline ends.

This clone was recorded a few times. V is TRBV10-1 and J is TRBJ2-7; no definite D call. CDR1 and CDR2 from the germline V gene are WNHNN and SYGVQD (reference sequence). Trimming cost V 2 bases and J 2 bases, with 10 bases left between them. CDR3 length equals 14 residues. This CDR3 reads CASSEPSQPYEQYF. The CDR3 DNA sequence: TGCGCCAGCAGTGAGCCCTCACAACCCTACGAGCAGTACTTC.

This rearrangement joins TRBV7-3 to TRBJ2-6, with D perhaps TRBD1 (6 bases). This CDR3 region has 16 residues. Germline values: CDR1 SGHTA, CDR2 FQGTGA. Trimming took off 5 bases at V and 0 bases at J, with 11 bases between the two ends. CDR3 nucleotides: TGTGCCAGCAGCCAAAGGGGGAGCTCTGGGGCCAACGTCCTGACTTTC. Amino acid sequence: CASSQRGSSGANVLTF.

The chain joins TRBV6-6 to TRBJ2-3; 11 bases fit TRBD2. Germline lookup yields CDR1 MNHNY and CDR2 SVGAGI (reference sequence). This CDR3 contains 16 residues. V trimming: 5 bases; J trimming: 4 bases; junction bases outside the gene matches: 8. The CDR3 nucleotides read TGTGCCAGCAGTGCCTCTAGCGGGGGGAGCGCAGATACGCAGTATTTT. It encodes CASSASSGGSADTQYF.

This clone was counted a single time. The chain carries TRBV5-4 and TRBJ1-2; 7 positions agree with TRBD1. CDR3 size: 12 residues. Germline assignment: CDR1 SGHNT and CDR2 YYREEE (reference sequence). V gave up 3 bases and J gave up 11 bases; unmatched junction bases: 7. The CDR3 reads CASSSTGAVYTF. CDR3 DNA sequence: TGTGCCAGCAGCTCAACAGGGGCCGTTTACACCTTC.

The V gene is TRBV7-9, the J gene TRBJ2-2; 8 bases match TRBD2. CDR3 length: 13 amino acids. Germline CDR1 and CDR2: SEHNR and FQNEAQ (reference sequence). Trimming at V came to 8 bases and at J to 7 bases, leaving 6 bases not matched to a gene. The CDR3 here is CASPTSDGGELFF. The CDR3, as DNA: TGTGCCAGCCCGACTAGCGACGGCGGGGAGCTGTTTTTT.

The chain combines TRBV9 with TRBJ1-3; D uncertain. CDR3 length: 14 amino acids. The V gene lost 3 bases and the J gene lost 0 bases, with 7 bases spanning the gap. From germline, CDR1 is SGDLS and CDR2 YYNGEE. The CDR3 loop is CASSDRSSGNTIYF. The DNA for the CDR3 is TGTGCCAGCAGCGACCGTAGCTCTGGAAACACCATATATTTT. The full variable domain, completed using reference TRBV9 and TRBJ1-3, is DSGVTQTPKHLITATGQRVTLRCSPRSGDLSVYWYQQSLDQGLQFLIQYYNGEERAKGNILERFSAQQFPDLHSELNLSSLELGDSALYFCASSDRSSGNTIYFGEGSWLTVV.

As DNA, the CDR3 is TGTGCCAGCAGCTCCGAATTCGGGGAACTTAACTCCTACGAGCAGTACTTC. It translates to CASSSEFGELNSYEQYF. V is TRBV5-8 and J is TRBJ2-7; TRBD2 is a possible D gene (5 bases). From germline, CDR1 is SGHTS and CDR2 YDEGEE. Trimming shortened V by 3 bases and J by 0 bases, and 19 bases separated the two germline ends. The CDR3 has 17 residues.

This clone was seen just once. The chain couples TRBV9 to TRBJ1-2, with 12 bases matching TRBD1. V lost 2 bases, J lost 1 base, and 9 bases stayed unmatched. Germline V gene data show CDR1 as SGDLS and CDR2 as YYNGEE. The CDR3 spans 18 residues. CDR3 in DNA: TGTGCCAGCAGCGTTAGGCCGGGACAGGGGGCTCTTAACTATGGCTACACCTTC. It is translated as CASSVRPGQGALNYGYTF.

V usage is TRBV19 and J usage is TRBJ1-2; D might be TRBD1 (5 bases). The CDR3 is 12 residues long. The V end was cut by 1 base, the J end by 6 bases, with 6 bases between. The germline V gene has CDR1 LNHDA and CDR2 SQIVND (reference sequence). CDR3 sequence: CASSIGGNGYTF. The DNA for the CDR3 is TGTGCCAGTAGTATAGGGGGGAATGGCTACACCTTC.

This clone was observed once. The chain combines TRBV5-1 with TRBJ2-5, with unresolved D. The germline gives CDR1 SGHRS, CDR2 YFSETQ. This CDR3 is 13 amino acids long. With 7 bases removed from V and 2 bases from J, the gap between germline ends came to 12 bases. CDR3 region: CASALIGQETQYF. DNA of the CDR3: TGCGCCAGCGCTTTAATAGGGCAAGAGACCCAGTACTTC.

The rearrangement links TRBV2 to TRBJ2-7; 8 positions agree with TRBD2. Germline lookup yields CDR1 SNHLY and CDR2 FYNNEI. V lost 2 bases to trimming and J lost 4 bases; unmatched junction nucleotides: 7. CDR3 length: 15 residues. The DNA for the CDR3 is TGTGCCAGCAGTGAATCCGGGACTAGTTATTACGAGCAGTACTTC. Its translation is CASSESGTSYYEQYF. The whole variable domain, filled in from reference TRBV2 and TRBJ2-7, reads EPEVTQTPSHQVTQMGQEVILRCVPISNHLYFYWYRQILGQKVEFLVSFYNNEISEKSEIFDDQFSVERPDGSNFTLKIRSTKLEDSAMYFCASSESGTSYYEQYFGPGTRLTVT.

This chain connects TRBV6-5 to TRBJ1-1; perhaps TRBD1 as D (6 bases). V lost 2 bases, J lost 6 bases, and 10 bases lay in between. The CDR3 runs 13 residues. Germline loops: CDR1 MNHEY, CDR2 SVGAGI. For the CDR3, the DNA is TGTGCCAGCAGTTACCCAGGGGTCCCTGAAGCTTTCTTT. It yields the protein CASSYPGVPEAFF.